This T cell receptor beta chain was sequenced for a study of CD8 T cells in ankylosing spondylitis. Regarding the study as a whole: What seemed typical of ankylosing spondylitis blood was a TCR beta motif built from fewer than ten highly homologous variants. Relatively rare in peripheral blood, disease-linked clones were also CD8+. Reported data indicate significant enrichment of disease-linked clones within matched ankylosing spondylitis synovial fluid.

This CDR3 contains 13 residues. CDR1 and CDR2 (germline): SQVTM, ANQGSEA. Trimming at V came to 4 bases and at J to 9 bases, leaving 7 bases not matched to a gene. With respect to this clonotype: Its specificity is unknown.

In making TCR beta libraries, quantitative 5'-RACE with molecular barcodes was used. TCRdb redid the calling of the 5' RACE reads with MiXCR, one entry per CDR3 protein. The profile shows more than 650,000 distinct CDR3 sequences, approximately 12% of them singletons. This chain connects TRBV29-1 to TRBJ1-5; 9 positions agree with TRBD1. Sequenced input: blood, either unsorted or a sorted T cell fraction (not recorded which). This TCR derives from a male donor with ankylosing spondylitis. The CDR3 bases are TGCAGCGTTGGAGGACAGGGGAGGACGCCCCAGCATTTT. Translating it yields CSVGGQGRTPQHF.